This T cell receptor beta chain was retrieved from a study of shared clonotypes between healthy human individuals. Remarks on this clone: The antigen is not known.

General study findings and limits: Shared across a handful of donors were roughly 4.8% of the naive CD4 clonotypes.

The method was immunoSEQ multiplex PCR; TCRdb's version includes in-frame clones alone and lacks a portion of them. The sample includes 2 million to 2.5 million clones, roughly 93% seen only once; the top ten take about 0.39%. Germline CDR1 reads SGHAT; CDR2 reads FQNNGV. The length of the CDR3 is 15 residues. Trimming removed 2 bases from V and 6 bases from J, with 13 bases in between. This TCR was recovered from a young man in good health. Some clones in this sample may be carry-over from other donors' samples. Sample: naive CD4+ T cells from PBMCs. Subset denoted: CD45RA+ positively selected. The genes are TRBV11-2 and TRBJ2-2; a possible D gene is TRBD2 (6 bases). The CDR3 protein is CASSLIPGGAGELFF. CDR3 sequence (DNA): TGTGCCAGCAGCTTAATCCCCGGCGGGGCCGGGGAGCTGTTTTTT.